This is a list of T cell receptor beta chains from one sample in a study of identical twins. TCRdb used MiXCR to reprocess the 5' RACE reads, holding one entry per CDR3 protein. The data contain hundreds of thousands of distinct CDR3 sequences, less than 25% of them singletons. These data also formed part of another study, on T cells expressing NK-cell markers.

Sample: PBMCs. These receptors all stem from a woman in her late teens or twenties in good health. The CDR3 runs from the conserved cysteine through the conserved F or W. D genes are given only for firm matches.

V: TRBV3-1; J: TRBJ2-5; D: TRBD1; CDR3: CASSSIQGKETQYF
V: TRBV20-1; J: TRBJ1-1; D: TRBD1; CDR3: CSARHQGAGAFF
V: TRBV7-2; J: TRBJ2-5; D: TRBD2; CDR3: CASSLDGGVGTQYF
V: TRBV12-3/TRBV12-4; J: TRBJ2-7; D: .; CDR3: CASSFGGFEQYF
V: TRBV12-3/TRBV12-4; J: TRBJ2-3; D: .; CDR3: CASSRFSSDPESTDTQYF
V: TRBV20-1; J: TRBJ1-1; D: .; CDR3: CSARPPGQPRTEAFF
V: TRBV5-6; J: TRBJ1-5; D: .; CDR3: CASTLRGQYQPQHF
V: TRBV29-1; J: TRBJ1-5; D: .; CDR3: CSVARYSNQPQHF
V: TRBV4-3; J: TRBJ2-3; D: TRBD1; CDR3: CASSPRQGTDTQYF
V: TRBV29-1; J: TRBJ1-1; D: .; CDR3: CSVEGVTASPTEAFF
V: TRBV2; J: TRBJ2-2; D: .; CDR3: CASGRPRNTGELFF
V: TRBV12-3/TRBV12-4; J: TRBJ2-1; D: TRBD1; CDR3: CASSFSDRGNEQFF
V: TRBV10-2; J: TRBJ2-2; D: TRBD1; CDR3: CASSAGTGGSITGELFF
V: TRBV10-3; J: TRBJ2-1; D: TRBD2; CDR3: CATGLAGANEQFF
V: TRBV5-5; J: TRBJ2-7; D: TRBD2; CDR3: CASSPRLAGDEQYF
V: TRBV29-1; J: TRBJ2-1; D: .; CDR3: CSVSTGYNEQFF
V: TRBV5-1; J: TRBJ2-3; D: TRBD2; CDR3: CASSTGPGTSDFGTQYF
V: TRBV10-3; J: TRBJ2-1; D: .; CDR3: CAISADRNNEQFF